The 5 T cell receptor beta chains presented below share a single source sample, sequenced in a study of identifying expanded T cells in peripheral blood. TCRdb's copy holds only in-frame clones and misses some; the assay was immunoSEQ multiplex PCR. This table has about 90,000 clones, about 90% appearing once. Sequencing was performed on blood. The source of these receptors is a person aged 18 to 70 in good health.

The chain employs TRBV7-2 and TRBJ2-1; no clear D. CDR1 and CDR2 from the germline V gene are SGHTA and FQGNSA. The V gene lost 6 bases and the J gene lost 8 bases, with 17 bases spanning the gap. The CDR3 extends over 14 amino acids. CDR3 in amino acids: CASRQRAFSHEQFF. The DNA of the CDR3 is TGTGCCAGCAGGCAAAGGGCGTTTAGCCATGAGCAGTTCTTC. Full variable domain (remainder filled in from reference TRBV7-2 and TRBJ2-1): GAGVSQSPSNKVTEKGKDVELRCDPISGHTALYWYRQSLGQGLEFLIYFQGNSAPDKSGLPSDRFSAERTGGSVSTLTIQRTQQEDSAVYLCASRQRAFSHEQFFGPGTRLTVL.

The chain's CDR3 is CASSQDRIGGQIYEQYF. CDR3 DNA sequence: TGCGCCAGCAGCCAAGATAGGATTGGGGGACAGATCTACGAGCAGTACTTC. The chain uses TRBV4-3 and TRBJ2-7; 7 nucleotides align to TRBD1. V lost 0 bases and J lost 3; bases outside the gene matches: 11. The CDR3 has 17 amino acids. Germline CDR1 reads LGHNA; CDR2 reads YSLEER.

V gene TRBV30 combines with J gene TRBJ1-6; no clear D gene. Germline-derived CDR1 and CDR2 are GTSNPN and SVGIG (reference sequence). Trimming took off 3 bases at V and 2 bases at J, with 8 bases between the two ends. The length of the CDR3 is 14 residues. CDR3 sequence: CAWSWGPYNSPLHF. CDR3 coding DNA: TGTGCCTGGAGCTGGGGTCCCTATAATTCACCCCTCCACTTT.

V usage is TRBV19 and J usage is TRBJ2-5; D is unclear. CDR3 length: 14 amino acids. Trimming removed 7 bases at V and 1 base at J, with 13 bases between. Germline V CDR1 and CDR2: LNHDA, SQIVND (reference sequence). The CDR3 reads CASNTPGLQETQYF. For the CDR3, the DNA is TGTGCCAGTAATACCCCCGGGCTCCAAGAGACCCAGTACTTC.

This clone was counted once. The rearrangement links TRBV2 to TRBJ2-1, with 7 bases matching TRBD1. The CDR3 consists of 14 residues. V lost 6 bases to trimming and J lost 3 bases; unmatched junction nucleotides: 5. Germline CDR1 and CDR2: SNHLY and FYNNEI. Here the CDR3 reads CASRRDSIYNEQFF. CDR3 sequence (DNA): TGTGCCAGCAGACGGGACAGTATCTACAATGAGCAGTTCTTC.